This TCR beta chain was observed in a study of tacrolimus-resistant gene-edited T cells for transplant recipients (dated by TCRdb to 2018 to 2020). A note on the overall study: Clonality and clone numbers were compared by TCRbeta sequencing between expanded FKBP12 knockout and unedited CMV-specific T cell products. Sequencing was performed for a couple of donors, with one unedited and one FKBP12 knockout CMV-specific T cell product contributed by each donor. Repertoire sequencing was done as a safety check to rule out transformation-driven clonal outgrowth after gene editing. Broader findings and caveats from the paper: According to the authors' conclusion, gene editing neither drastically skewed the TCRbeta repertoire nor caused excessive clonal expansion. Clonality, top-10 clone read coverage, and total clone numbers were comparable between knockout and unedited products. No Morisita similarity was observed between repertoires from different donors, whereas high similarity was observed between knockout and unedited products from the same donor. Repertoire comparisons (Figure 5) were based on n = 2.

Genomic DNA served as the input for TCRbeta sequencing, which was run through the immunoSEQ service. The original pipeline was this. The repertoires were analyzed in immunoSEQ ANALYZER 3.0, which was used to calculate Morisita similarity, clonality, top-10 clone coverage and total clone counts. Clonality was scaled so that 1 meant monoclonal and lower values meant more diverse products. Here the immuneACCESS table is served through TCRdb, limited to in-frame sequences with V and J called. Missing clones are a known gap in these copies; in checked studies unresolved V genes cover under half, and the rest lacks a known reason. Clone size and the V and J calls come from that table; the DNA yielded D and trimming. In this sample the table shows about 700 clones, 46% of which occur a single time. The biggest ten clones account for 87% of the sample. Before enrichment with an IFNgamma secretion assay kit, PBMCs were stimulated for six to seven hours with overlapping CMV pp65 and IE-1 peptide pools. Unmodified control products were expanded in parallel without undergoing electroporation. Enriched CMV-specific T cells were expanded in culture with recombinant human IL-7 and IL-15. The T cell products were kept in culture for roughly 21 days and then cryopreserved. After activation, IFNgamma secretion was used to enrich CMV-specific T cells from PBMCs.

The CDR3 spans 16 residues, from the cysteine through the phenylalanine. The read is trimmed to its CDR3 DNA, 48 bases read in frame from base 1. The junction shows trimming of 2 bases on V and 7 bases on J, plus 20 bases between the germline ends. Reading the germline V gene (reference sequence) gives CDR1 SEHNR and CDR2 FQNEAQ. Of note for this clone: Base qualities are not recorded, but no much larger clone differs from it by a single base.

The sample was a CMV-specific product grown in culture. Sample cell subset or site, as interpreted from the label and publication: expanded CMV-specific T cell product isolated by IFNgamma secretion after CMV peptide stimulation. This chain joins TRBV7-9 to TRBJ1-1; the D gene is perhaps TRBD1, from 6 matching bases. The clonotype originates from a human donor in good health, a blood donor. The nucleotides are TGTGCCAGCAGCTTAAATACAGGGTCAGGTCCGGGTGAAGCTTTCTTT. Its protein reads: CASSLNTGSGPGEAFF.